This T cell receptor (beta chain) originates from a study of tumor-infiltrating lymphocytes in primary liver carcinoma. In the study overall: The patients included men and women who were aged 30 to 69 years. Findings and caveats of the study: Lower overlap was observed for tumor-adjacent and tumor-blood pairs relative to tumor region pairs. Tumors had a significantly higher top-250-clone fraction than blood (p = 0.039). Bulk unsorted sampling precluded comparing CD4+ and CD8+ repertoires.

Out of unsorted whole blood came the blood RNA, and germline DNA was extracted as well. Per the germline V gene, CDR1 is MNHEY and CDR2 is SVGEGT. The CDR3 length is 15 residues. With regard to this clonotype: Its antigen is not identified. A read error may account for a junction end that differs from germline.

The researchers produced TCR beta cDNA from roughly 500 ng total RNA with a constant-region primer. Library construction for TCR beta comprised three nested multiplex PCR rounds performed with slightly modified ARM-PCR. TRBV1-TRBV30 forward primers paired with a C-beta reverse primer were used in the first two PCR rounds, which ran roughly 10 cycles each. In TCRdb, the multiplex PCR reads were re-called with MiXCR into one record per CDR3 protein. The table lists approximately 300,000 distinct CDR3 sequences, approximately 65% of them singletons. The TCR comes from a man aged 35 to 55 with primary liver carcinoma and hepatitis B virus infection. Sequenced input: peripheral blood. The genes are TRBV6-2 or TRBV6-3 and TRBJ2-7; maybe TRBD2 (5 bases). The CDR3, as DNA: TGTACCAGCAGTTACGACGGACTTATCTCCTACGAGCAGTACTTC. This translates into CTSSYDGLISYEQYF.